Presented here are 19 T cell receptor beta chains from one specimen sequenced in a study of identical twins. Each CDR3 protein gets one entry after TCRdb re-called the 5' RACE reads with MiXCR. The sample contains hundreds of thousands of distinct CDR3 sequences, 24% of which appear only once. The same sample was also used in a study of T cells expressing NK-cell markers.

Sample: CD4+ T cells sorted from blood. These receptors were obtained from a woman aged 18-29 years in good health.

This chain joins TRBV7-8 and TRBJ2-7; perhaps TRBD2 as D (6 bases). The CDR3 totals 13 residues. Germline values: CDR1 SGHVS, CDR2 FQNEAQ. Trimming took off 8 bases at V and 5 bases at J, with 16 bases between the two ends. The CDR3 loop reads CASLGLAKDEQYF. CDR3 in DNA: TGTGCCAGCCTGGGCCTAGCGAAGGACGAGCAGTACTTC.

V gene TRBV7-9 combines with J gene TRBJ1-4; TRBD1 is a possible D gene (5 bases). This CDR3 region has 17 residues. The V end lost 5 bases, the J end lost 4 bases, and 20 bases lay between the germline ends. The germline V gene has CDR1 SEHNR and CDR2 FQNEAQ (reference sequence). CDR3 nucleotide sequence: TGTGCCAGCAGCATCCCGGGACCGCTAGACGTTAATGAAAAACTGTTTTTT. The encoded protein is CASSIPGPLDVNEKLFF.

This rearrangement joins TRBV4-1 to TRBJ2-5; D gene ambiguous. V was pared by 4 bases and J by 2 bases, with 11 bases between. This CDR3 has 14 amino acids. Germline V CDR1 and CDR2: MGHRA, YSYEKL. CDR3 nucleotides: TGCGCCAGCAGCCGAAACAGTTTGCAAGAGACCCAGTACTTC. This codes for CASSRNSLQETQYF.

This clonotype was picked up a small number of times. The chain has TRBV7-6 and TRBJ2-5; no reliable D call. Germline assignment: CDR1 SGHVS and CDR2 FNYEAQ. The length of the CDR3 is 14 residues. V was trimmed by 5 bases and J by 5 bases, leaving 15 bases between them. DNA for the CDR3: TGTGCCAGCAGCCTCCCGATGAGGATGGAGACCCAGTACTTC. Protein: CASSLPMRMETQYF.

This rearrangement joins TRBV19 to TRBJ2-3; 10 bases fit TRBD2. From germline, CDR1 is LNHDA and CDR2 SQIVND (reference sequence). This CDR3 region has 19 residues. V shed 7 bases and J 1 base; nucleotides not matched to a gene: 17. The CDR3: CASTAKGWTSGSGTDTQYF. In DNA, the CDR3 is TGTGCCAGTACCGCCAAAGGGTGGACTAGCGGTTCTGGCACAGATACGCAGTATTTT.

CDR3 nucleotides: TGCGCCAGCAGCTTGAACGGGGAGATGCCTGGCACAGATACGCAGTATTTT. This codes for CASSLNGEMPGTDTQYF. V is TRBV5-1 and J is TRBJ2-3; the D gene is possibly TRBD2 (5 bases). The V end lost 1 base, the J end lost 1 base, and 16 bases lay between the germline ends. The CDR3 loop spans 17 amino acids. Germline CDR1 SGHRS, CDR2 YFSETQ.

The rearrangement joins TRBV10-3 to TRBJ2-7; 9 bases match TRBD2. Trimming cost V 2 bases and J 6 bases; bases outside gene matches: 11. Germline-derived CDR1 and CDR2 are ENHRY and SYGVKD. The CDR3 sequence is 16 residues long. The CDR3 loop reads CAISEPEGLALPEQYF. The CDR3 DNA sequence: TGTGCCATCAGTGAGCCCGAGGGACTAGCTCTCCCCGAGCAGTACTTC.

This clonotype was counted only a few times. The chain recombines TRBV5-4 with TRBJ2-3; D unclear. The CDR3 covers 13 residues. Germline assignment: CDR1 SGHNT and CDR2 YYREEE (reference sequence). V was shortened by 3 bases and J by 4 bases, with 9 bases between the two germline ends. In DNA form, the CDR3 reads TGTGCCAGCAGCTCAGAAAAAGCAGATACGCAGTATTTT. Translating it yields CASSSEKADTQYF.

This clonotype was seen only a few times. This sequence joins TRBV7-9 and TRBJ2-5; D unresolved. Looked up from germline, CDR1 is SEHNR and CDR2 is FQNEAQ (reference sequence). This CDR3 spans 14 amino acids. V shed 3 bases and J shed 0 bases, with 8 bases lying between them. CDR3 DNA: TGTGCCAGCAGCTTCACTAAGTACCAAGAGACCCAGTACTTC. Translated, it gives CASSFTKYQETQYF.

The V gene is TRBV6-1, the J gene TRBJ1-1; TRBD1 agrees at 11 bases. Germline CDR1 is MNHNS and CDR2 is SASEGT. Trimming removed 5 bases from V and 5 bases from J; junction bases left unmatched: 4. The CDR3 runs 14 residues. In DNA, the CDR3 is TGTGCCAGCAGTCGCGGACAGGGGGCAACTGAAGCTTTCTTT. Protein: CASSRGQGATEAFF.

In its sample, this clonotype was seen a few times. The chain recombines TRBV7-2 with TRBJ2-1; 8 bases line up with TRBD1. After removal of 1 base from V and 9 bases from J, the junction contained 8 bases not matched to a gene. This CDR3 contains 15 residues. Germline loops: CDR1 SGHTA, CDR2 FQGNSA. CDR3 loop: CASSLVGQGRGEQFF. Written as DNA, the CDR3 is TGTGCCAGCAGCTTAGTTGGACAGGGCCGGGGTGAGCAGTTCTTC.

This clonotype was seen a handful of times. The rearrangement joins TRBV20-1 to TRBJ2-3; 7 nucleotides align to TRBD1. Germline V gives CDR1 DFQATT, CDR2 SNEGSKA (reference sequence). After removal of 4 bases from V and 4 bases from J, the junction contained 14 bases not matched to a gene. The CDR3 totals 16 residues. CDR3 sequence (DNA): TGCAGTGCTACCACTCCCTCCAGGGGGAGAGCAGATACGCAGTATTTT. Amino acid sequence: CSATTPSRGRADTQYF.

The rearrangement uses TRBV20-1 and TRBJ1-5; D is unclear. The germline gives CDR1 DFQATT, CDR2 SNEGSKA (reference sequence). CDR3 size: 14 residues. The V end lost 0 bases, the J end lost 0 bases, and 6 bases lay between the germline ends. The CDR3 loop reads CSARDHYSNQPQHF. The CDR3 DNA is TGCAGTGCTAGAGATCACTATAGCAATCAGCCCCAGCATTTT.

This clonotype came up a few times. The chain links TRBV21-1 to TRBJ2-1. TRBV21-1 is classified as a pseudogene. This CDR3 has 13 residues. CDR3 DNA: TGTGCCAGCCATCCCTACACCTACAATGAGCAGTTCTTC. This encodes CASHPYTYNEQFF.

V is TRBV4-3 and J is TRBJ2-5; TRBD1 agrees at 7 bases. Germline V gives CDR1 LGHNA, CDR2 YSLEER. The J segment lost 2 bases and the V segment lost 0 bases, leaving 9 bases of the junction unmatched. The CDR3 has 17 residues. The CDR3 loop reads CASSQDQSRDSQETQYF. The CDR3 DNA reads as TGCGCCAGCAGCCAAGATCAGTCTCGGGACAGTCAAGAGACCCAGTACTTC.

This clonotype was found a few times. The CDR3, as DNA: TGTGCCAGCAACTTGAAGGGGAACACTGAAGCTTTCTTT. Its protein is CASNLKGNTEAFF. The V gene is TRBV12-3 or TRBV12-4, the J gene TRBJ1-1; D gene ambiguous. V was shortened by 7 bases and J by 1 base, with 10 bases between the two germline ends. The length of the CDR3 is 13 residues.

This sequence joins TRBV27 and TRBJ2-7, with TRBD2 matching over 11 bases. The junction had 14 bases not matched to a gene; V was cut back by 6 bases and J by 10 bases. CDR3 size: 15 residues. The V gene's germline CDR1 is MNHEY and CDR2 SMNVEV (reference sequence). The CDR3 reads CASSPRLAGTIAQYF. CDR3 coding DNA: TGTGCCAGCAGCCCCAGACTAGCGGGGACTATAGCTCAGTACTTC.

The chain is built from TRBV5-1 and TRBJ2-3; 7 bases fit TRBD1. The DNA end is more similar to TRBJ1-5, so the J call may be wrong. Germline V gene data show CDR1 as SGHRS and CDR2 as YFSETQ. CDR3 length equals 16 residues. The CDR3 reads CASSLIGTDGTDTQHF. DNA of the CDR3: TGCGCCAGCAGCTTGATTGGGACAGACGGCACAGATACGCAGCATTTT.

V gene TRBV7-9 combines with J gene TRBJ2-2; 10 nucleotides line up with TRBD2. Germline V gene sequence: CDR1 SEHNR, CDR2 FQNEAQ (reference sequence). The CDR3 is 17 residues long. With 2 bases clipped from V and 5 bases from J, the junction kept 8 bases outside the gene matches. For the CDR3, the DNA is TGTGCCAGCAGCTTATCGGCTAGCGGGAGTGGGACCGGGGAGCTGTTTTTT. It codes for CASSLSASGSGTGELFF.